One sample yielded the 21 T cell receptor beta chains listed below, sequenced in a study of control samples from healthy donors and cancer patients. This table comes from immunoSEQ multiplex PCR, and its TCRdb copy is limited to in-frame clones, with some not included. This table has about 120,000 clones, about 89% appearing once. The sample taken for sequencing was blood. Every receptor here comes from a man aged 50 to 59 in good health.

The rearrangement joins TRBV27 to TRBJ1-6; no definite D call. The CDR3 consists of 16 residues. CDR1 is MNHEY and CDR2 is SMNVEV in the germline V gene (reference sequence). V gave up 8 bases and J gave up 0 bases, with 14 bases separating them. The chain's CDR3 is CASATDLSSYNSPLHF. Written as DNA, the CDR3 is TGTGCCAGCGCCACCGACCTGAGCTCCTATAATTCACCCCTCCACTTT.

The V gene is TRBV29-1, the J gene TRBJ2-1, with D maybe TRBD1 (6 bases). This CDR3 region has 15 residues. V was cut by 2 bases and J by 4 bases, with 15 bases left in between. Germline CDR1 is SQVTM and CDR2 is ANQGSEA. The CDR3 spells CSVEPWQGSYNEQFF. CDR3 coding DNA: TGCAGCGTTGAACCCTGGCAGGGGTCATACAATGAGCAGTTCTTC.

J is TRBJ2-5 and V is TRBV6-1; 7 bases are shared with TRBD1. The CDR3 sequence is 15 residues long. Trimming cost V 3 bases and J 4 bases; bases outside gene matches: 8. Looked up from germline, CDR1 is MNHNS and CDR2 is SASEGT. The CDR3 region has the DNA TGTGCCAGCAGTGAGGGGACAGTCGGTACAGAGACCCAGTACTTC. Translation gives CASSEGTVGTETQYF.

The chain is built from TRBV27 and TRBJ1-2; tentative D call: TRBD1 (5 bases). Deletions cut 4 bases from V and 0 bases from J, with 24 bases between. Germline CDR1 reads MNHEY; CDR2 reads SMNVEV (reference sequence). This CDR3 has 19 residues. The CDR3 DNA is TGTGCCAGCAGTTGGGGCCGGGACTTTCCCGTGGAAGCTAACTATGGCTACACCTTC. Amino acid sequence: CASSWGRDFPVEANYGYTF.

This clone was seen just once. V usage is TRBV6-5 and J usage is TRBJ2-7, with D possibly being TRBD2 (6 bases). The CDR3 contains 15 residues. CDR1 is MNHEY and CDR2 is SVGAGI in the germline V gene. V lost 6 bases, J lost 3 bases, and 18 bases lay in between. Here the CDR3 reads CASRPWAGSGYEQYF. CDR3 bases: TGTGCCAGCAGGCCCTGGGCGGGGTCCGGCTACGAGCAGTACTTC.

The chain combines TRBV25-1 with TRBJ1-2, with a weak D call TRBD1 (6 bases). The CDR3 has 14 amino acids. The V gene lost 3 bases and the J gene lost 4 bases, with 12 bases spanning the gap. CDR1 and CDR2 from the germline V gene are MGHDK and SYGVNS. Here the CDR3 DNA reads TGTGCCAGCAGTGATTACAGGGCTACCTATGGCTACACCTTC. Its translation is CASSDYRATYGYTF.

The chain carries TRBV30 and TRBJ1-4, with a tentative D call TRBD1 (5 bases). The V gene lost 3 bases and the J gene lost 8 bases, with 13 bases spanning the gap. From germline, CDR1 is GTSNPN and CDR2 SVGIG (reference sequence). The length of the CDR3 is 13 residues. The CDR3 reads CAWRGGAREKLFF. CDR3 sequence (DNA): TGTGCCTGGAGGGGTGGGGCGCGCGAAAAACTGTTTTTT.

The CDR3 protein is CASAGRRNTGELFF. The CDR3 DNA is TGTGCCAGCGCCGGAAGGAGGAACACCGGGGAGCTGTTTTTT. The V and J genes are TRBV6-5 and TRBJ2-2; D call uncertain. The CDR3 totals 14 residues. V lost 8 bases and J 1 base, leaving 11 bases between the germline ends. Looked up from germline, CDR1 is MNHEY and CDR2 is SVGAGI.

The rearrangement joins TRBV5-4 to TRBJ2-3; a possible D gene is TRBD1 (7 bases). Germline CDR1 reads SGHNT; CDR2 reads YYREEE (reference sequence). CDR3 length: 14 residues. The V and J ends lost 3 bases and 5 bases respectively, with 13 bases between them. CDR3 region: CASSYQGGGDTQYF. The CDR3 nucleotides are TGTGCCAGCAGCTATCAGGGGGGTGGAGATACGCAGTATTTT.

This clone has a single count. This rearrangement joins TRBV27 to TRBJ2-3; tentatively, D is TRBD2 (7 bases). V lost 5 bases, J lost 1 base, and 13 bases lay in between. CDR1 and CDR2 from the germline V gene are MNHEY and SMNVEV (reference sequence). CDR3 length equals 15 residues. The CDR3 coding sequence is TGTGCCAGCAGTCTGGGGGGGGGCGGCACAGATACGCAGTATTTT. Its protein is CASSLGGGGTDTQYF.

The V and J genes are TRBV15 and TRBJ2-3; D is possibly TRBD2 (7 bases). Per the germline V gene, CDR1 is LNHNV and CDR2 is YYDKDF (reference sequence). V gave up 9 bases and J gave up 5 bases, with 18 bases separating them. The CDR3 spans 14 residues. CDR3 protein: CATSVGGAKDTQYF. The DNA for the CDR3 is TGTGCCACTTCCGTGGGGGGGGCCAAAGATACGCAGTATTTT. The complete variable domain, with remaining parts taken from reference TRBV15 and TRBJ2-3, reads DAMVIQNPRYQVTQFGKPVTLSCSQTLNHNVMYWYQQKSSQAPKLLFHYYDKDFNNEADTPDNFQSRRPNTSFCFLDIRSPGLGDTAMYLCATSVGGAKDTQYFGPGTRLTVL.

V gene TRBV19 combines with J gene TRBJ2-2, with D perhaps matching TRBD1 (6 bases). CDR1 LNHDA and CDR2 SQIVND come from the germline V gene (reference sequence). The CDR3 has 15 residues. Trimming left V 4 bases short and J 5 bases short, with 14 bases between. The CDR3 nucleotides are TGTGCCAGTAGTACAAACAGGGTTAGGACCGGGGAGCTGTTTTTT. Its translation: CASSTNRVRTGELFF.

This chain uses TRBV27 with TRBJ2-7, with 7 positions matching TRBD1. The germline CDR1 and CDR2 sequences are MNHEY and SMNVEV (reference sequence). The CDR3 is 13 residues long. J lost 4 bases, V lost 6 bases, and 6 bases had no gene match. The CDR3 DNA is TGTGCCAGCAGCCCCCCGGGACAGTACGAGCAGTACTTC. Translation: CASSPPGQYEQYF.

This rearrangement joins TRBV2 to TRBJ1-2; possibly TRBD1 for D (5 bases). This CDR3 contains 13 residues. The germline gives CDR1 SNHLY, CDR2 FYNNEI. Trimming took off 4 bases at V and 2 bases at J, with 8 bases between the two ends. CDR3 nucleotide sequence: TGTGCCAGCAGTGGGGACGGGAACTATGGCTACACCTTC. It translates to CASSGDGNYGYTF.

The chain uses TRBV9 and TRBJ1-3, with TRBD1 matching 7 bases. V was clipped by 8 bases and J by 3 bases; unmatched bases: 14. CDR1 and CDR2 (germline): SGDLS, YYNGEE. The CDR3 spans 16 residues. CDR3 in amino acids: CASSGGTGAGGNTIYF. CDR3 nucleotide sequence: TGTGCCAGTTCGGGGGGAACAGGGGCTGGTGGAAACACCATATATTTT.

V usage is TRBV6-6 and J usage is TRBJ1-1, with no clear D. This CDR3 spans 16 amino acids. CDR1 and CDR2 (germline): MNHNY, SVGAGI (reference sequence). V shed 2 bases and J shed 0 bases, with 13 bases lying between them. CDR3 region: CASSYNAGFLNTEAFF. The CDR3 DNA follows: TGTGCCAGCAGTTACAACGCGGGATTTTTGAACACTGAAGCTTTCTTT.

The rearrangement joins TRBV18 to TRBJ1-4, with 8 positions matching TRBD1. The CDR3 covers 14 residues. Trimming removed 6 bases from V and 3 bases from J; junction bases left unmatched: 3. Germline loops: CDR1 KGHSH, CDR2 LQKENI. The CDR3 DNA reads as TGTGCCAGCTCCCGGGACAGGTCTAATGAAAAACTGTTTTTT. Translated: CASSRDRSNEKLFF.

The CDR3 DNA reads as TGTGCCAGTAGCCTTAACTCTGGGGCCAACGTCCTGACTTTC. Translated: CASSLNSGANVLTF. The rearrangement uses TRBV19 and TRBJ2-6; D uncertain. Trimming pared 6 bases from V and 0 bases from J, leaving 6 bases between. In germline, CDR1 is LNHDA, CDR2 SQIVND (reference sequence). The CDR3 is made up of 14 amino acids.

The chain has TRBV12-3 or TRBV12-4 and TRBJ1-1, with D uncertain. This CDR3 contains 13 residues. Trimming stripped 6 bases from V and 4 bases from J, with 12 bases between. For the CDR3, the DNA is TGTGCCAGCAGCCCCGGTTTGAGCACTGAAGCTTTCTTT. This translates into CASSPGLSTEAFF.

CDR3 region: CASSQDTMGSAEAFF. In nucleotides, the CDR3 is TGTGCCAGCAGCCAAGATACGATGGGGAGCGCTGAAGCTTTCTTT. This chain connects TRBV3-1 (or the pseudogene TRBV3-2) to TRBJ1-1; D is ambiguous. This CDR3 region has 15 residues. The V end lost 0 bases, the J end lost 6 bases, and 14 bases lay between the germline ends. In germline, CDR1 is LGHDT, CDR2 YNNKEL (reference sequence).

The genes are TRBV7-7 and TRBJ2-1, with 12 nucleotides matching TRBD2. The CDR3 has 15 amino acids. CDR1 is SSHAT, CDR2 FNYEAQ, per germline (reference sequence). V lost 5 bases, J lost 10 bases, and 9 bases stayed unmatched. CDR3 region: CASSPSGGAAHEQFF. Written as DNA, the CDR3 is TGTGCCAGCAGCCCTAGCGGGGGGGCGGCTCACGAGCAGTTCTTC.